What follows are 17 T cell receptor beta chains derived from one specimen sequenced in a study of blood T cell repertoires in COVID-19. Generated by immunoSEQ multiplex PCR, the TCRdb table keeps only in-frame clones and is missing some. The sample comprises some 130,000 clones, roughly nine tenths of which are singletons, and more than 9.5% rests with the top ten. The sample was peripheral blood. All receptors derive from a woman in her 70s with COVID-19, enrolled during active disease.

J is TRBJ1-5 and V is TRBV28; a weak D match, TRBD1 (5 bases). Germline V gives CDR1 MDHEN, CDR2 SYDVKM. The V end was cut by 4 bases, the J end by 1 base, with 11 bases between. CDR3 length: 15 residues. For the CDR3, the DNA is TGTGCCAGCAGTTCCCCTCAGGGCAGCAATCAGCCCCAGCATTTT. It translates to CASSSPQGSNQPQHF.

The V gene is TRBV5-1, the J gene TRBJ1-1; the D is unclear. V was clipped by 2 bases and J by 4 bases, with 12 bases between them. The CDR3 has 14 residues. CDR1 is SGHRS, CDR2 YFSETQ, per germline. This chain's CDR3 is CASSFKNAGTEAFF. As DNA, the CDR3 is TGCGCCAGCAGCTTTAAGAACGCGGGCACTGAAGCTTTCTTT.

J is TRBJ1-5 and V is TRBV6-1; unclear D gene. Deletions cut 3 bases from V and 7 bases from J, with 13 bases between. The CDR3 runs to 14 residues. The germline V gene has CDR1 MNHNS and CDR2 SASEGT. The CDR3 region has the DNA TGTGCCAGCAGTGACGGGAGACCAGTCCAGCCCCAGCATTTT. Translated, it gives CASSDGRPVQPQHF.

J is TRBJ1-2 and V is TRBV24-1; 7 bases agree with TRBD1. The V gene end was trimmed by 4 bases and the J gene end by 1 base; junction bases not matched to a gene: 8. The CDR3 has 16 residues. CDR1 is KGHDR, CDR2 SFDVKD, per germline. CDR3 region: CATSDPHRGNNYGYTF. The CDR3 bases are TGTGCCACCAGTGACCCTCACAGGGGAAATAACTATGGCTACACCTTC.

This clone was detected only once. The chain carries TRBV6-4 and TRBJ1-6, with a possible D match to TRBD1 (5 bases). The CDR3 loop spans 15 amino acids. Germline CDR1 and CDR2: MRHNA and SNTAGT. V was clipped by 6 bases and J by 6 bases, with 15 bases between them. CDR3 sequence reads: CASRAQDKGNSPLHF. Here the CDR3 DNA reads TGTGCCAGCAGGGCTCAGGACAAAGGTAATTCACCCCTCCACTTT.

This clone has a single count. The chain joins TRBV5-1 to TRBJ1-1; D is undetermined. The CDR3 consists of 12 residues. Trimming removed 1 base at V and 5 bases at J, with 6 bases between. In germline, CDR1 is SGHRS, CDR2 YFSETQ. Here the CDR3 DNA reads TGCGCCAGCAGCTTGCCCGGGACTGAAGCTTTCTTT. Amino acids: CASSLPGTEAFF.

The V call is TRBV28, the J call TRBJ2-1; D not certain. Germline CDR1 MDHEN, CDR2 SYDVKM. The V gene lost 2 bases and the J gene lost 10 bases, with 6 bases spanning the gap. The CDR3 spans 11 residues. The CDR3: CASSLSAEQFF. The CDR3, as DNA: TGTGCCAGCAGTTTAAGCGCCGAGCAGTTCTTC.

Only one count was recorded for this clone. The CDR3 nucleotides read TGTGCCAGCAGCCCGACTAGCGGTGCCTACAATGAGCAGTTCTTC. It encodes CASSPTSGAYNEQFF. This chain uses TRBV9 with TRBJ2-1, with 9 bases lining up with TRBD2. V trimming: 4 bases; J trimming: 2 bases; junction bases outside the gene matches: 4. CDR3 size: 15 residues. Per the germline V gene, CDR1 is SGDLS and CDR2 is YYNGEE.

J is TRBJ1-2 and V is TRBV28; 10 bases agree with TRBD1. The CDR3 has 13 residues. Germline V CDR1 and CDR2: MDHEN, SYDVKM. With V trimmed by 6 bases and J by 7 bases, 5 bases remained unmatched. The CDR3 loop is CASRTGGTFGYTF. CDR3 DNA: TGTGCCAGCAGGACAGGGGGCACTTTTGGCTACACCTTC.

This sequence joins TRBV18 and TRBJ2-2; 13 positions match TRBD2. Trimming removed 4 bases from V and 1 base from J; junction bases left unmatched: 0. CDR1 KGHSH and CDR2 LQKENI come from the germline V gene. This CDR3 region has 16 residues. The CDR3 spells CASSRTSGGNTGELFF. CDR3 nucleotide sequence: TGTGCCAGCTCACGGACTAGCGGGGGGAACACCGGGGAGCTGTTTTTT.

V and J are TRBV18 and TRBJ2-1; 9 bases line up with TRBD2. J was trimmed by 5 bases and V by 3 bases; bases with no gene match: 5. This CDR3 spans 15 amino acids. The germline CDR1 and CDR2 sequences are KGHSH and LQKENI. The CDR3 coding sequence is TGTGCCAGCTCACCTTTAGCGGGGGTCGACAATGAGCAGTTCTTC. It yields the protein CASSPLAGVDNEQFF.

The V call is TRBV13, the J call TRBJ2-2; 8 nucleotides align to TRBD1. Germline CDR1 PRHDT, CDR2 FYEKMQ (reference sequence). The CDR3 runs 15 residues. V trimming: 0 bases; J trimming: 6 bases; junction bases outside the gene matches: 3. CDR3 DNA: TGTGCCAGCAGCTTAGGGGACAGGGACGCCGGGGAGCTGTTTTTT. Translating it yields CASSLGDRDAGELFF.

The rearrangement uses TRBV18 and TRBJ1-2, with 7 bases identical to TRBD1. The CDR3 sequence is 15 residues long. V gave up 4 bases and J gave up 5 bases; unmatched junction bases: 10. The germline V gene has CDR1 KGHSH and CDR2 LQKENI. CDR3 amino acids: CASSLGTVPPYGYTF. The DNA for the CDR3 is TGTGCCAGCTCACTCGGGACAGTCCCCCCATATGGCTACACCTTC.

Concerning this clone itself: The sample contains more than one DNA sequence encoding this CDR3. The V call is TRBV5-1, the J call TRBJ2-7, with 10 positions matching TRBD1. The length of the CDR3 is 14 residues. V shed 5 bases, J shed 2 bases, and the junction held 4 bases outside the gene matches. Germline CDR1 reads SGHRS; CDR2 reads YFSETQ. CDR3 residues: CASSSDRGPYEQYF. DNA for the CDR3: TGCGCCAGCAGTTCAGACAGGGGGCCCTACGAGCAGTACTTC.

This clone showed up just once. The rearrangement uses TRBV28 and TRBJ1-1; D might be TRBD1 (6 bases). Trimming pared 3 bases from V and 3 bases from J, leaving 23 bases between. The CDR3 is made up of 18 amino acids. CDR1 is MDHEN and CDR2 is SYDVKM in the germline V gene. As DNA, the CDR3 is TGTGCCAGCAGTTTCCCTCTTGGGGGGGGGCGGAGGGACACTGAAGCTTTCTTT. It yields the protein CASSFPLGGGRRDTEAFF.

The CDR3: CASSDLRQISPLHF. The CDR3 DNA reads as TGTGCCAGCAGTGACCTGAGACAGATTTCACCCCTCCACTTT. V gene TRBV6-1 combines with J gene TRBJ1-6; D might be TRBD1 (5 bases). CDR1 MNHNS and CDR2 SASEGT come from the germline V gene. This CDR3 region has 14 residues. V lost 3 bases to trimming and J lost 9 bases, with 12 bases between them.

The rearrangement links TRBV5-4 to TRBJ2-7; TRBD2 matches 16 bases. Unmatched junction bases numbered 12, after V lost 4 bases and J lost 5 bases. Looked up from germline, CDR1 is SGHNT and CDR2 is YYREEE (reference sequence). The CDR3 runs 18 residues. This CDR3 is CASSHQGLAGGRNHEQYF. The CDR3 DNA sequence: TGTGCCAGCAGCCATCAGGGACTAGCGGGGGGGCGAAACCACGAGCAGTACTTC.